The clone carrying this TCR beta chain was picked up many times. The antigen is undetermined. Both previously described methods and listed TCR primers were employed to make bulk TCR libraries. Via MiXCR, TCRdb re-called the PCR reads, giving one row per CDR3 protein. The repertoire consists of 45,000 to 65,000 distinct CDR3 sequences, with almost 25% occurring once and the leading ten covering under 2%. The data originate from a study of molecular identifiers for immune sequencing clone quantification. On the study more broadly: Five portions were made in replicates from RNA of roughly 20,000 or 100,000 naive CD8 cells, and four underwent sequencing. Broader study findings: The study reportedly detected spiked Jurkat TCR RNA from one cell among approximately 1 million naive cells.

Per germline, CDR1 SEHNR and CDR2 FQNEAQ (reference sequence). The CDR3 spans 15 residues. Trimming removed 4 bases at V and 4 bases at J, with 14 bases between. Naive CD8 T cells were sorted, and the gate applied was CD8+CD4-CCR7+CD45RA+. This receptor was taken from a human donor in good health. Some libraries in this study had Jurkat cell RNA spiked in. The chain employs TRBV7-9 and TRBJ2-1; D perhaps matches TRBD2 (5 bases). Sequences were obtained from naive CD8+ T cells from blood, with Jurkat cell RNA spiked in. The subset denotes: FACS-sorted CD8+CD4-CCR7+CD45RA+ naive T cells. The CDR3 DNA reads as TGTGCCAGCAGCTCAAGGACTGCCCCATACAATGAGCAGTTCTTC. Its translation: CASSSRTAPYNEQFF. Complete variable domain (other parts from reference TRBV7-9 and TRBJ2-1): DTGVSQNPRHKITKRGQNVTFRCDPISEHNRLYWYRQTLGQGPEFLTYFQNEAQLEKSRLLSDRFSAERPKGSFSTLEIQRTEQGDSAMYLCASSSRTAPYNEQFFGPGTRLTVL.